What follows describes a single T cell receptor (beta chain). This CDR3 is built from 15 residues. Germline lookup yields CDR1 MNHEY and CDR2 SMNVEV (reference sequence). The J segment lost 2 bases and the V segment lost 6 bases, leaving 4 bases of the junction unmatched. This sample was included in a study of blood T cell repertoires in COVID-19. Overall study: Samples came from the United States, Italy and Spain, spanning acute and convalescent COVID-19.

Clones were sequenced by immunoSEQ multiplex PCR, and TCRdb holds only the in-frame ones, with some missing. The data contain around 130,000 clones, about nine tenths of them singletons. V gene TRBV27 combines with J gene TRBJ2-7, with 13 bases that match TRBD2. Sequencing was performed on peripheral blood. The origin of this receptor is a man in his forties or fifties with acute or convalescent COVID-19. CDR3 nucleotides: TGTGCCAGCAGCATCGGGACTAGCGGGGCCTACGAGCAGTACTTC. Translated, it gives CASSIGTSGAYEQYF.